This is a list of T cell receptor beta chains from one sample in a study of tumor-infiltrating lymphocytes in oesophageal squamous cell carcinoma. Using its own MiXCR run on the PCR reads, TCRdb lists one record per CDR3 protein. The profile covers about 20,000 distinct CDR3 sequences, with roughly 36% appearing a single time and approximately 19% taken by the ten largest. The sample taken for sequencing was esophageal tumor tissue. The receptors stem from a male donor with esophageal squamous cell carcinoma. Both conserved end residues are part of each CDR3. The D gene is left open where the match is weak. Not all rows give a size; the values are once, few, many and, for expanded clones, a class.

CASRTHNRVETQYF,TGTGCCAGCAGAACCCACAACAGGGTGGAGACCCAGTACTTC,TRBV6-2/TRBV6-3,.,.,TRBJ2-5
CASMGGTGRLGEKLFF,TGTGCCAGTATGGGGGGGACAGGGAGGTTGGGTGAAAAACTGTTTTTT,TRBV19,TRBD1,many,TRBJ1-4
CAISESPSWLGEQFF,TGTGCCATCAGTGAGTCGCCTAGTTGGTTGGGTGAGCAGTTCTTC,TRBV10-3,.,few,TRBJ2-1
CASSLGGGPYEQYF,TGTGCCAGCAGCTTGGGGGGGGGACCCTACGAGCAGTACTTC,TRBV7-8,TRBD2,.,TRBJ2-7
CASSLVGGYTF,TGTGCCAGCAGCTTAGTGGGAGGCTACACCTTC,TRBV7-9,.,many,TRBJ1-2
CASSIRSYEQYF,TGTGCCAGTAGTATAAGGTCCTACGAGCAGTACTTC,TRBV19,.,many,TRBJ2-7
CASSPWTSGRVVEQYF,TGTGCCAGCAGCCCCTGGACTAGCGGGAGGGTTGTCGAGCAGTACTTC,TRBV7-2,TRBD2,once,TRBJ2-7
CASSFKRGASRSTRDPVLRF,.,TRBV12-3/TRBV12-4,.,.,TRBJ2-3
CASGLNLNTEAFF,TGTGCTAGTGGTTTGAACCTGAACACTGAAGCTTTCTTT,TRBV12-5,.,.,TRBJ1-1
CASSQEGQGAGGYTF,TGTGCCAGCAGCCAGGAGGGACAGGGGGCTGGTGGCTACACCTTC,TRBV7-8,TRBD1,few,TRBJ1-2
CASSHDRGYSPLHF,TGTGCCAGCTCACACGACAGGGGGTATTCACCCCTCCACTTT,TRBV18,TRBD1,few,TRBJ1-6
CASSLWREPREQYF,TGTGCCAGCAGCTTATGGCGGGAGCCTAGGGAGCAGTACTTC,TRBV11-2,TRBD2,once,TRBJ2-5
CATSDSIDRGGSYEQYF,TGTGCCACCAGTGATTCGATAGACAGGGGAGGCTCCTACGAGCAGTACTTC,TRBV24-1,TRBD1,many,TRBJ2-7
CASSKGWGTRSYEQFF,TGTGCCAGTAGTAAGGGATGGGGGACCCGCTCCTACGAGCAGTTCTTT,TRBV19,.,.,TRBJ1-1